A selection of T cell receptor beta chains follows, all from one sample in a study of blood T cell repertoires in COVID-19. Here immunoSEQ multiplex PCR was the method, and the copy in TCRdb shows in-frame clones only, minus some. The sample includes fewer than 30,000 clones, approximately 85% of them seen just once. The sequencing input was peripheral blood. The receptors were gathered from a woman aged 80 or over with COVID-19, enrolled during active disease. Both conserved end residues are part of each CDR3. A D gene is named only where the DNA matches it firmly. Clone sizes are given selectively: once, few, many, or a class where the clone is expanded.

clone_size j_call v_call d_call cdr3_nt cdr3_aa
NA TRBJ1-4 TRBV12-2 NA TGTGCAAGTCGCTTAGTTCCGAGGGAAAAACTGTTTTTT CASRLVPREKLFF
NA TRBJ1-1 TRBV15 NA TGTGCCACCAGCAGGGACAGACCGAACACTGAAGCTTTCTTT CATSRDRPNTEAFF
NA TRBJ2-7 TRBV7-2 NA TGTGCCAGCAGAAGGAGTTGGGTCGACGAGCAGTACTTC CASRRSWVDEQYF
NA TRBJ2-7 TRBV6-5 NA TGTGCCAGCAGCCCCGCGAGGATGCGGGCCTACGAGCAGTACTTC CASSPARMRAYEQYF
NA TRBJ2-2 TRBV7-2 NA TGTGCCAGCAGCTTAGGGGGCGCGAACACCGGGGAGCTGTTTTTT CASSLGGANTGELFF
NA TRBJ1-2 TRBV15 NA TGTGCCACCAGCGCCGGGGGTAGCCTCTATGGCTACACCTTC CATSAGGSLYGYTF
NA TRBJ1-6 TRBV14 NA TGTGCCAGCAGCCCACAGACAGGCTATAATTCACCCCTCCACTTT CASSPQTGYNSPLHF
NA TRBJ2-3 TRBV11-2 TRBD2 TGTGCCAGCAGCTCCGCGGGGGGAACTACAGATACGCAGTATTTT CASSSAGGTTDTQYF
NA TRBJ2-7 TRBV10-3 TRBD1 TGTGCCATCAGCCCGGGACAGAGCCCCGAGCAGTACTTC CAISPGQSPEQYF
NA TRBJ2-5 TRBV29-1 TRBD1 TGCAGCGTAGCGACAGGGGGTGAGACCCAGTACTTC CSVATGGETQYF
NA TRBJ2-3 TRBV6-1 TRBD1 TGTGCCAGCAGTGAATGGACAGGGGAAGATACGCAGTATTTT CASSEWTGEDTQYF
NA TRBJ2-4 TRBV7-2 NA TGTGCCAGCAGCGCAGGCCTTCTAGCCAAAAACATTCAGTACTTC CASSAGLLAKNIQYF
once TRBJ2-7 TRBV14 TRBD1 TGTGCCAGCAGCCAAGATTTAGGGGGCTGGCCGGGCGAGCAGTACTTC CASSQDLGGWPGEQYF
NA TRBJ2-6 TRBV30 NA TGTGCCAGCGACTCTGGGGCCAACGTCCTGACTTTC CASDSGANVLTF
NA TRBJ2-3 TRBV11-3 NA TGTGCCAGCAGCTTGACACAAGATACGCAGTATTTT CASSLTQDTQYF
NA TRBJ1-2 TRBV6-1 TRBD1 TGTGCCAGCAGTGAAGCGTGGACAGGGGGAGGCTACACCTTC CASSEAWTGGGYTF
NA TRBJ1-2 TRBV10-3 TRBD1 TGTGCCATCACCCCCGACAGGGGGAACTATGGCTACACCTTC CAITPDRGNYGYTF
NA TRBJ1-2 TRBV6-2/TRBV6-3 TRBD1 TGTGCCAGCAGTTACTCTGGGCAGGGGGCTAACTATGGCTACACCTTC CASSYSGQGANYGYTF
NA TRBJ2-5 TRBV6-5 TRBD2 TGTGCCAGCAGTTACTCGATTAGCGGGGGGCAAGAGACCCAGTACTTC CASSYSISGGQETQYF
NA TRBJ2-7 TRBV5-6 TRBD1 TGTGCCAGCAGCCGCGGACAGGGCCGCCGTCCCTACGAGCAGTACTTC CASSRGQGRRPYEQYF
NA TRBJ2-5 TRBV2 TRBD2 TGTGCCAGCAGTGAAGCCCCTTTAGCGGGGGGGCAAAAAGAGACCCAGTACTTC CASSEAPLAGGQKETQYF
NA TRBJ2-2 TRBV6-2/TRBV6-3 NA TGTGCCAGCAGTCCCCAGGGGACCGGGGAGCTGTTTTTT CASSPQGTGELFF
NA TRBJ1-2 TRBV4-1 NA TGCGCCAGCAGCCAAGGGACTTTCAGTTTCTATGGCTACACCTTC CASSQGTFSFYGYTF
once TRBJ2-7 TRBV5-1 TRBD1 TGCGCCAGCAGCTTGGGACAGGGCTTCTCCGAGCAGTACTTC CASSLGQGFSEQYF
NA TRBJ2-2 TRBV5-1 NA TGCGCCAGCATGGGAGCGGGTCCTACCGGGGAGCTGTTTTTT CASMGAGPTGELFF
NA TRBJ1-5 TRBV19 NA TGTGCCAGTAGTATGAAGGGGAATCAGCCCCAGCATTTT CASSMKGNQPQHF
few TRBJ2-7 TRBV4-1 TRBD1 TGCGCCAGCAGCCGAGGGACAGGGGGCTACGAGCAGTACTTC CASSRGTGGYEQYF
NA TRBJ1-1 TRBV28 TRBD1 TGTGCCAGCAGCCCCAGGGGGATGGGGAACACTGAAGCTTTCTTT CASSPRGMGNTEAFF
NA TRBJ2-3 TRBV7-3 TRBD1 TGTGCCAGCGGGACAGGGTCGGACGATACGCAGTATTTT CASGTGSDDTQYF
once TRBJ2-7 TRBV5-1 NA TGCGCCAGCAGCTTGGGGACACCTGAGCAGTACTTC CASSLGTPEQYF
NA TRBJ2-5 TRBV19 TRBD2 TGTGCCAGTAGTCCGGGACTAGCGGGGGGTCAGGAGACCCAGTACTTC CASSPGLAGGQETQYF
NA TRBJ2-5 TRBV6-5 TRBD1 TGTGCCAGCAGTTACTTTACTGGGACAGGCGAAGAGACCCAGTACTTC CASSYFTGTGEETQYF
NA TRBJ2-5 TRBV2 TRBD2 TGTGCCAGCGGGGGACTAGCGGGGGAAGAGACCCAGTACTTC CASGGLAGEETQYF
NA TRBJ2-5 TRBV5-1 NA TGCGCCAGCAGCCGGACTCAATCTCAAGAGACCCAGTACTTC CASSRTQSQETQYF
once TRBJ1-2 TRBV29-1 TRBD1 TGCAGCGTCGCGGGACAGGGGGGTTTCTATGGCTACACCTTC CSVAGQGGFYGYTF
NA TRBJ2-1 TRBV7-9 TRBD1 TGTGCCAGCAGCTTTGAGTTACAGGGGGCTCAGGCGTACAATGAGCAGTTCTTC CASSFELQGAQAYNEQFF
medium-sized TRBJ1-5 TRBV2 NA TGTGCCAGCAGTGCCTGGGGGGAACAGCCCCAGCATTTT CASSAWGEQPQHF
NA TRBJ2-2 TRBV7-8 TRBD2 TGTGCCAGCAGCTTAACTAGCGGGGGGTTAGCCGGGGAGCTGTTTTTT CASSLTSGGLAGELFF
few TRBJ1-1 TRBV6-5 TRBD1 TGTGCCAGCAGTCCTAATCTACAGGGGCGGGAAGCTTTCTTT CASSPNLQGREAFF
once TRBJ2-2 TRBV5-1 NA TGCGCCAGCAGCTTGGCGGCAGGGGGGACCGGGGAGCTGTTTTTT CASSLAAGGTGELFF
NA TRBJ2-7 TRBV18 NA TGTGCCAGCTCACCTTACCAGGGAAGCTCCTACGAGCAGTACTTC CASSPYQGSSYEQYF
NA TRBJ1-5 TRBV5-8 NA TGTGCCAGCAGCTTGGGGGGAGTGAAGCGTCAGCCCCAGCATTTT CASSLGGVKRQPQHF
NA TRBJ1-1 TRBV18 NA TGTGCCAGCTCCCTGACATGGAACACTGAAGCTTTCTTT CASSLTWNTEAFF
few TRBJ2-2 TRBV14 NA TGTGCCAGCAGCCAAGATCTATTAACGAACACCGGGGAGCTGTTTTTT CASSQDLLTNTGELFF
NA TRBJ2-3 TRBV5-4 NA TGTGCCAGCAGCTTAGAACAGGGAAAGGGGGATACGCAGTATTTT CASSLEQGKGDTQYF
few TRBJ1-3 TRBV5-1 NA TGCGCCAGCAGCTTGTCCGGGACATACGGAAACACCATATATTTT CASSLSGTYGNTIYF
NA TRBJ1-2 TRBV5-1 TRBD1 TGCGCCAGCAGCTCAACAGGACAGGGCTATGGCTACACCTTC CASSSTGQGYGYTF
NA TRBJ2-5 TRBV28 NA TGTGCCAGCAGTTTCTCGGACACCAGGGAGACCCAGTACTTC CASSFSDTRETQYF
NA TRBJ2-7 TRBV30 TRBD1 TGTGCCTGGAGTGAGACAGGGGCCGAGCAGTACTTC CAWSETGAEQYF
NA TRBJ1-4 TRBV6-5 NA TGTGCCAGCAGTTTAGGGCCGGGGGAAAAACTGTTTTTT CASSLGPGEKLFF
NA TRBJ2-5 TRBV19 NA TGTGCCAGTAGTTTGGGACTCAGACAAGAGACCCAGTACTTC CASSLGLRQETQYF
few TRBJ2-2 TRBV9 NA TGTGCCAGCAGCGTAGATACTAGATGGGAGACCGGGGAGCTGTTTTTT CASSVDTRWETGELFF
once TRBJ1-2 TRBV5-5 NA TGTGCCAGCAGCTTGGGGCAGGGAGGTTGGGAAGGCTACACCTTC CASSLGQGGWEGYTF
NA TRBJ2-7 TRBV19 TRBD1 TGTGCCAGTAGTAAAGACAGGGCATCCTACGAGCAGTACTTC CASSKDRASYEQYF
NA TRBJ1-3 TRBV18 TRBD1 TGTGCCAGCTCACACGGGACAGGGGATGGAAACACCATATATTTT CASSHGTGDGNTIYF
NA TRBJ1-1 TRBV30 NA TGTGCCTCTCAGGGGCAGGTCGGTGGTCGGGCTTTCTTT CASQGQVGGRAFF
NA TRBJ2-7 TRBV15 TRBD1 TGTGCCACCAGCAGAGATGAACCGCTACCGGGACAGGGAACTTCCTACGAGCAGTACTTC CATSRDEPLPGQGTSYEQYF